This entry is about one T cell receptor beta chain. Mismatch with germline at one junction end may stem from a read error. These data come from a study of cytomegalovirus exposure and HLA in healthy donors. 60 Vbeta and 13 Jbeta primers were used in PCR. Method: immunoSEQ multiplex PCR; TCRdb's copy keeps in-frame clones and lacks some. The profile shows some 150,000 clones, over 55% of them singletons. Germline loops: CDR1 SGHDT, CDR2 YYEEEE. This CDR3 region has 15 residues. The sequence was collected from a man aged 35 to 55 in good health and CMV-seronegative. The sample taken for sequencing was PBMCs. The V and J genes are TRBV5-6 and TRBJ1-5, with a tentative D call TRBD1 (5 bases). The CDR3 is CASSSTDYSNQPQNF. CDR3 nucleotide sequence: TGTGCCAGCAGCTCGACAGATTATAGCAATCAGCCCCAGAATTTT. Full variable domain (outside the CDR3, taken from reference TRBV5-6 and TRBJ1-5): DAGVTQSPTHLIKTRGQQVTLRCSPKSGHDTVSWYQQALGQGPQFIFQYYEEEERQRGNFPDRFSGHQFPNYSSELNVNALLLGDSALYLCASSSTDYSNQPQNFGDGTRLSIL.